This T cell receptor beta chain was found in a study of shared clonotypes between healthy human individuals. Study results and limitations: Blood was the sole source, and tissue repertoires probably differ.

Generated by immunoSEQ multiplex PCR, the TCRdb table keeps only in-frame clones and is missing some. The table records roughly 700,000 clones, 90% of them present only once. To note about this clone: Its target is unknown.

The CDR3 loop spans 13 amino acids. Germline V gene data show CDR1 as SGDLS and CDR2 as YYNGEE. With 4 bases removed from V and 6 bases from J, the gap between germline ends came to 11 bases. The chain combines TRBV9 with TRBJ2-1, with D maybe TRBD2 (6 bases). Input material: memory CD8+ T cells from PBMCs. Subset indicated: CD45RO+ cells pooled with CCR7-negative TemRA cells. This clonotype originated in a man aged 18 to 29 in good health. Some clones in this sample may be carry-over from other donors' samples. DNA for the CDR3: TGTGCCAGCAGCTTCCCGGGACTCAATGAGCAGTTCTTC. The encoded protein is CASSFPGLNEQFF.